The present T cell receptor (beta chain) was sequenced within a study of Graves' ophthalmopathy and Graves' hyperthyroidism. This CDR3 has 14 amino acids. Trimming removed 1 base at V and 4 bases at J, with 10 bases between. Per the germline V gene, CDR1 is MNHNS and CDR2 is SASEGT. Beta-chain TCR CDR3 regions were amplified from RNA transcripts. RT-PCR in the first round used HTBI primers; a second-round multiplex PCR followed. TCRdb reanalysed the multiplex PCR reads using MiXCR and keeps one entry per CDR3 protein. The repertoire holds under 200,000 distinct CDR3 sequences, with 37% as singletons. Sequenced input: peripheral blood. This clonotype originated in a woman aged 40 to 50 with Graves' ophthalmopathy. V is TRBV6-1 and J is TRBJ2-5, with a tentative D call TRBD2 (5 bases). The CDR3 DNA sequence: TGTGCCAGCAGTGAAGGAGGGTGGAGAGAGACCCAGTACTTC. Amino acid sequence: CASSEGGWRETQYF.